Listed below are T cell receptor beta chains from one sample, sequenced in a study of liver allograft versus peripheral blood T cells. One entry per CDR3 protein results from TCRdb running MiXCR on the reads. Of 2,000 to 3,000 distinct CDR3 sequences in the sample, under 20% are singletons; the top ten hold 15% to 17%. Source of these receptors: a human patient who had a liver transplant. Some T cells could come from the graft donor. The CDR3 runs from the conserved cysteine through the conserved F or W. D genes are given only for firm matches. Clone size is not always given. Where it is, it says once, few, many or a class for expanded clones.

D	V	J	size	DNA	CDR3
NA	TRBV12-3/TRBV12-4	TRBJ1-4	NA	TGTGCCAGCAGTTTCACCGGGACTAATGAAAAACTGTTTTTT	CASSFTGTNEKLFF
NA	TRBV20-1	TRBJ1-1	NA	TGCAGTGCTTGGACAGACACTGAAGCTTTCTTT	CSAWTDTEAFF
TRBD1	TRBV10-3	TRBJ1-2	NA	TGTGCCATCGGAGACAGGGTTGGCTATGGCTACACCTTC	CAIGDRVGYGYTF
TRBD2	TRBV20-1	TRBJ2-2	NA	TGCAGCGCCGATGGGACTAGGGCGAACACCGGGGAGCTGTTTTTT	CSADGTRANTGELFF
TRBD2	TRBV19	TRBJ2-2	medium-sized	TGTGCCAGTCGGGGCGGGAGGGCGGTCGGGGAGCTGTTTTTT	CASRGGRAVGELFF
NA	TRBV7-2	TRBJ1-1	medium-sized	TGTGCCAGCAGTCCTCGACAGCTCGGGAACACTGAAGCTTTCTTT	CASSPRQLGNTEAFF
NA	TRBV6-2/TRBV6-3	TRBJ2-1	NA	TGTGCCAGCAGTTACTCGAGGGGGGCTGGTGAGCAGTTCTTC	CASSYSRGAGEQFF
NA	TRBV30	TRBJ1-1	medium-sized	TGTGCCTGGGGTAAGACTGACAGCTTGAACACTGAAGCTTTCTTT	CAWGKTDSLNTEAFF
NA	TRBV18	TRBJ1-2	large	TGTGCCAGCTCACCGGGACTCGACTATGGCTACACCTTC	CASSPGLDYGYTF
NA	TRBV6-1	TRBJ2-7	medium-sized	TGTGCCAGCAGTATACAGACACAAAACTACGAGCAGTACTTC	CASSIQTQNYEQYF
TRBD1	TRBV6-5	TRBJ1-2	medium-sized	TGTGCCAGCAGTTCGGGACAGCCACTTACTAACTATGGCTACACCTTC	CASSSGQPLTNYGYTF
NA	TRBV19	TRBJ1-3	NA	TGTGCCAGTAGTACTGGGGACTCTGGAAACACCATATATTTT	CASSTGDSGNTIYF
NA	TRBV18	TRBJ1-2	large	TGTGCCAGCTCACCAAAGGGGACAAACTATGGCTACACCTTC	CASSPKGTNYGYTF
TRBD1	TRBV19	TRBJ2-7	medium-sized	TGTGCCAGTAGTACAACCGGGACAGGGGAACGGAACGAGCAGTACTTC	CASSTTGTGERNEQYF
TRBD1	TRBV5-6	TRBJ1-5	NA	TGTGCCAGCAGCTTCCGGGACAGGGGGCCCAATCAGCCCCAGCATTTT	CASSFRDRGPNQPQHF
NA	TRBV11-3	TRBJ1-1	NA	TGTGCCAGCAGCTTAGGGGTCAGTGGCACTGAAGCTTTCTTT	CASSLGVSGTEAFF
NA	TRBV7-9	TRBJ2-1	NA	TGTGCCAGCAGCTTAGCGCTAGGTGAGCAGTTCTTC	CASSLALGEQFF
NA	TRBV30	TRBJ1-1	few	TGTGCCTGGAGTTCCGGGACGCCGCGCTTT	CAWSSGTPRF